The 30 T cell receptor beta chains below come from one sample, sequenced in a study of T cells after yellow fever vaccination. TCRdb re-derived calls from the 5' RACE reads in MiXCR, one entry per CDR3 protein. Of a few hundred thousand distinct CDR3 sequences in the sample, around 3.6% were seen once. This specimen was PBMCs, taken on the day of the yellow fever booster vaccination. These receptor sequences come from a man aged 18 to 35 who received the YFV17D yellow fever vaccine.

This clonotype was seen a handful of times. The V call is TRBV20-1, the J call TRBJ1-5, with D uncertain. CDR1 is DFQATT and CDR2 is SNEGSKA in the germline V gene (reference sequence). V was trimmed by 4 bases and J by 2 bases, leaving 12 bases between them. CDR3 length: 14 amino acids. Written as DNA, the CDR3 is TGCAGTGCTACGGTCCTCGGGGGCAATCAGCCCCAGCATTTT. Its translation is CSATVLGGNQPQHF.

The sample holds a few counts of this clonotype. This chain uses TRBV7-8 with TRBJ1-1; tentative D call: TRBD1 (6 bases). CDR3 size: 15 residues. Germline V gene sequence: CDR1 SGHVS, CDR2 FQNEAQ. The V and J ends lost 4 bases and 4 bases respectively, with 16 bases between them. This chain's CDR3 is CASSSQGGWGTEAFF. The CDR3 DNA follows: TGTGCCAGCAGCTCACAAGGGGGGTGGGGCACTGAAGCTTTCTTT.

The rearrangement uses TRBV5-6 and TRBJ2-7, with 7 bases identical to TRBD2. The junction had 6 bases not matched to a gene; V was cut back by 0 bases and J by 0 bases. Germline CDR1 SGHDT, CDR2 YYEEEE. This CDR3 is built from 16 residues. The CDR3, as DNA: TGTGCCAGCAGCTTGGAGGGAGCGGGGAGCTCCTACGAGCAGTACTTC. Translation: CASSLEGAGSSYEQYF.

This clonotype has more than one count but fewer than ten. This sequence joins TRBV10-3 and TRBJ1-1; no clear D gene. Trimming took 4 bases from V and 2 from J, leaving 8 bases between them. The CDR3 contains 13 residues. Germline CDR1 and CDR2: ENHRY and SYGVKD. DNA for the CDR3: TGTGCCATCAGTGCTGGCCCTAACACTGAAGCTTTCTTT. It encodes CAISAGPNTEAFF.

This clonotype was seen more than once but under ten times. This sequence joins TRBV30 and TRBJ2-2; maybe TRBD2 (5 bases). The CDR3 covers 14 residues. V lost 0 bases and J 8 bases, leaving 13 bases between the germline ends. Germline loops: CDR1 GTSNPN, CDR2 SVGIG (reference sequence). The CDR3 protein is CAWSVFGLLGELFF. The CDR3 nucleotides are TGTGCCTGGAGTGTATTCGGACTTCTGGGGGAGCTGTTTTTT.

The V gene is TRBV11-1, the J gene TRBJ2-7; 9 nucleotides match TRBD1. The CDR3 is 15 amino acids. The V gene's germline CDR1 is SGHAT and CDR2 FQDESV (reference sequence). J lost 4 bases, V lost 3 bases, and 7 bases had no gene match. The CDR3 reads CASSLGSGTGYEQYV. DNA of the CDR3: TGTGCCAGCAGCTTGGGTTCAGGGACAGGGTACGAGCAGTACGTC.

V and J are TRBV4-3 and TRBJ2-3, with D maybe TRBD2 (6 bases). Germline V CDR1 and CDR2: LGHNA, YSLEER. This CDR3 comprises 15 residues. V was shortened by 7 bases and J by 1 base, with 15 bases between the two germline ends. CDR3 coding DNA: TGCGCCAGCACCAGAAGCCCGGGGGGCACAGATACGCAGTATTTT. Translation: CASTRSPGGTDTQYF.

The genes are TRBV12-3 or TRBV12-4 and TRBJ1-2; D gene uncertain. The CDR3 length is 12 residues. Trimming shortened V by 2 bases and J by 2 bases, and 3 bases separated the two germline ends. The CDR3 loop reads CASSLQNYGYTF. In DNA form, the CDR3 reads TGTGCCAGCAGTTTACAAAACTATGGCTACACCTTC.

This chain joins TRBV4-1 and TRBJ2-1; D unclear. This CDR3 spans 13 amino acids. Germline V gene lookup returns CDR1 MGHRA and CDR2 YSYEKL. The V end was cut by 0 bases, the J end by 7 bases, with 7 bases between. The CDR3 loop reads CASSQERANEQFF. CDR3 nucleotide sequence: TGCGCCAGCAGCCAAGAACGGGCAAATGAGCAGTTCTTC.

This clonotype was seen at least ten times. The CDR3 loop is CSAIPGQGTYTQYF. CDR3 DNA: TGCAGTGCCATTCCGGGACAGGGTACTTATACGCAGTATTTT. The rearrangement joins TRBV20-1 to TRBJ2-3, with 9 bases aligning to TRBD1. The CDR3 consists of 14 residues. V was pared by 6 bases and J by 7 bases, with 11 bases of the junction left unmatched. Germline CDR1 and CDR2: DFQATT and SNEGSKA (reference sequence).

The table lists this clonotype with a few counts. V gene TRBV5-6 combines with J gene TRBJ2-2; unclear D gene. V lost 0 bases to trimming and J lost 0 bases, with 6 bases between them. The CDR3 is 15 residues long. The germline V gene has CDR1 SGHDT and CDR2 YYEEEE. The CDR3 here is CASSLGYANTGELFF. The CDR3 DNA sequence: TGTGCCAGCAGCTTGGGTTACGCGAACACCGGGGAGCTGTTTTTT.

This clonotype was seen a few times. The chain combines TRBV7-2 with TRBJ2-4; unclear D gene. The germline V and J ends were trimmed by 1 base and 4 bases, with 8 bases remaining between them. The germline V gene encodes CDR1 SGHTA and CDR2 FQGNSA. The CDR3 consists of 14 residues. CDR3 bases: TGTGCCAGCAGCTTAGTTTCCGGGAAAAACATTCAGTACTTC. It codes for CASSLVSGKNIQYF.

This clonotype occurred many times. The gene calls are TRBV6-5 and TRBJ2-7; TRBD1 aligns across 10 bases. From germline, CDR1 is MNHEY and CDR2 SVGAGI. The V gene end was trimmed by 0 bases and the J gene end by 4 bases; junction bases not matched to a gene: 3. This CDR3 has 15 amino acids. The CDR3 loop reads CASSYSRTGGYEQYV. CDR3 nucleotide sequence: TGTGCCAGCAGTTACTCGCGGACAGGGGGTTACGAGCAGTACGTC.

This clonotype was seen a handful of times. This chain uses TRBV18 with TRBJ2-7; D is uncertain. The CDR3 spans 14 residues. V lost 4 bases and J 2 bases, leaving 12 bases between the germline ends. Looked up from germline, CDR1 is KGHSH and CDR2 is LQKENI. This CDR3 is CASSLASAPYEQYV. The CDR3, as DNA: TGTGCCAGCTCACTTGCAAGCGCCCCCTACGAGCAGTACGTC.

J is TRBJ2-7 and V is TRBV10-3, with D perhaps matching TRBD1 or TRBD2 (6 bases each). This CDR3 is 13 amino acids long. Per the germline V gene, CDR1 is ENHRY and CDR2 is SYGVKD. With 4 bases removed from V and 4 bases from J, the gap between germline ends came to 11 bases. The CDR3 region has the DNA TGTGCCATCAGTGGAGGGGGGTCGTACGAGCAGTACTTC. Its protein is CAISGGGSYEQYF.

The chain combines TRBV20-1 with TRBJ1-4; D is perhaps TRBD1 (6 bases). V gave up 6 bases and J gave up 10 bases, with 18 bases separating them. The CDR3 is made up of 13 amino acids. Per the germline V gene, CDR1 is DFQATT and CDR2 is SNEGSKA (reference sequence). CDR3 sequence reads: CSALGQGIRKLFF. The CDR3 DNA is TGCAGTGCCCTAGGCCAGGGGATTCGAAAACTGTTTTTT.

The chain couples TRBV9 to TRBJ2-1; perhaps TRBD2 as D (6 bases). From germline, CDR1 is SGDLS and CDR2 YYNGEE. V lost 2 bases and J lost 6, with 18 bases in between. The CDR3 is 16 residues long. The CDR3 coding sequence is TGTGCCAGCAGCGTCGGAAGTAGGCTGCGGGGCAATGAGCAGTTCTTC. It is translated as CASSVGSRLRGNEQFF.

This rearrangement joins TRBV29-1 to TRBJ1-6; 7 bases map to TRBD1. The junction had 7 bases not matched to a gene; V was cut back by 7 bases and J by 7 bases. This CDR3 has 13 amino acids. Germline CDR1 SQVTM, CDR2 ANQGSEA. The CDR3 bases are TGCAGCGGGCAGACAGGGCGAAATTCACCCCTCCACTTT. Amino acid sequence: CSGQTGRNSPLHF. The full variable domain, in which reference TRBV29-1 and TRBJ1-6 provide the parts outside the CDR3, is SAVISQKPSRDICQRGTSLTIQCQVDSQVTMMFWYRQQPGQSLTLIATANQGSEATYESGFVIDKFPISRPNLTFSTLTVSNMSPEDSSIYLCSGQTGRNSPLHFGNGTRLTVT.

The rearrangement links TRBV7-2 to TRBJ2-1; D possibly corresponds to TRBD2 (6 bases). The germline V gene encodes CDR1 SGHTA and CDR2 FQGNSA. V lost 6 bases and J 7 bases, leaving 16 bases between the germline ends. This CDR3 comprises 14 residues. CDR3 loop: CASREPGTPNEQFF. The CDR3 coding sequence is TGTGCCAGCAGGGAACCCGGGACTCCGAATGAGCAGTTCTTC. Full variable domain (missing parts from reference TRBV7-2 and TRBJ2-1): GAGVSQSPSNKVTEKGKDVELRCDPISGHTALYWYRQSLGQGLEFLIYFQGNSAPDKSGLPSDRFSAERTGGSVSTLTIQRTQQEDSAVYLCASREPGTPNEQFFGPGTRLTVL.

At least ten counts were recorded for this clonotype. The chain couples TRBV27 to TRBJ2-1; D uncertain. With 5 bases removed from V and 0 bases from J, the gap between germline ends came to 11 bases. Looked up from germline, CDR1 is MNHEY and CDR2 is SMNVEV (reference sequence). This CDR3 spans 15 amino acids. CDR3 nucleotide sequence: TGTGCCAGCAGTATCAGGATGAGCTCCTACAATGAGCAGTTCTTC. Its protein product is CASSIRMSSYNEQFF.

This clonotype showed up many times. The V call is TRBV4-3, the J call TRBJ2-5; TRBD1 agrees at 12 bases. Trimming cost V 4 bases and J 5 bases; bases outside gene matches: 11. Germline lookup yields CDR1 LGHNA and CDR2 YSLEER. The CDR3 loop spans 17 amino acids. CDR3 DNA: TGCGCCAGCAGCCGCTTTTGGGACAGGGGGCTCGTGGAGACCCAGTACTTC. This translates into CASSRFWDRGLVETQYF.

This clonotype was picked up many times. The chain joins TRBV7-2 to TRBJ1-3, with TRBD1 matching over 10 bases. Trimming at V came to 2 bases and at J to 0 bases, leaving 7 bases not matched to a gene. CDR3 length: 18 residues. CDR1 is SGHTA and CDR2 is FQGNSA in the germline V gene. The CDR3 sequence: CASSLTWDRGASGNTIYF. The CDR3 coding sequence is TGTGCCAGCAGCTTAACGTGGGACAGGGGAGCCTCTGGAAACACCATATATTTT. Variable domain in full (rest from reference TRBV7-2 and TRBJ1-3): GAGVSQSPSNKVTEKGKDVELRCDPISGHTALYWYRQSLGQGLEFLIYFQGNSAPDKSGLPSDRFSAERTGGSVSTLTIQRTQQEDSAVYLCASSLTWDRGASGNTIYFGEGSWLTVV.

The chain employs TRBV19 and TRBJ1-5; a weak D match, TRBD1 (5 bases). V was clipped by 9 bases and J by 3 bases, with 12 bases between them. This CDR3 has 13 amino acids. Germline CDR1 is LNHDA and CDR2 is SQIVND (reference sequence). The CDR3 protein is CASSGTNNQPQHF. CDR3 coding DNA: TGTGCCAGCTCCGGGACCAACAATCAGCCCCAGCATTTT.

This clonotype was observed a handful of times. The chain couples TRBV18 to TRBJ1-5; possible D gene TRBD1, 6 bases. Germline V gene lookup returns CDR1 KGHSH and CDR2 LQKENI. The CDR3 covers 14 residues. The V end was cut by 3 bases, the J end by 5 bases, with 11 bases between. The DNA for the CDR3 is TGTGCCAGCTCACCCAGGACAGCTGATCAGCCCCAGCATTTT. Amino acids: CASSPRTADQPQHF.

This clonotype was recorded a few times. V and J are TRBV5-1 and TRBJ2-3; 11 positions agree with TRBD2. The trim removed 0 bases at V and 5 bases at J, leaving 8 bases unmatched. The CDR3 spans 17 residues. Germline V gene data show CDR1 as SGHRS and CDR2 as YFSETQ. DNA for the CDR3: TGCGCCAGCAGCTTGGGTTCTAGCGGGGGGTCTCTAGATACGCAGTATTTT. This translates into CASSLGSSGGSLDTQYF.

The chain combines TRBV7-9 with TRBJ2-3, with D possibly matching TRBD2 (6 bases). Germline CDR1 reads SEHNR; CDR2 reads FQNEAQ (reference sequence). The CDR3 runs to 16 residues. Trimming removed 1 base from V and 0 bases from J, with 11 bases in between. CDR3 DNA sequence: TGTGCCAGCAGCTTAGAGGGCGGGGTCAGCACAGATACGCAGTATTTT. It encodes CASSLEGGVSTDTQYF.

This clonotype came up many times. The rearrangement joins TRBV6-1 to TRBJ2-7, with TRBD1 matching over 7 bases. This CDR3 spans 15 amino acids. Unmatched junction bases numbered 8, after V lost 1 base and J lost 5 bases. Germline loops: CDR1 MNHNS, CDR2 SASEGT. DNA for the CDR3: TGTGCCAGCAGTGAAGTAACTACAGGGGTAGACGAGCAGTACTTC. Translation: CASSEVTTGVDEQYF.

In its sample, this clonotype was seen many times. The J gene is TRBJ1-4, the V gene TRBV29-1; weak D call: TRBD1 (5 bases). V was clipped by 0 bases and J by 8 bases, with 13 bases between them. Germline-derived CDR1 and CDR2 are SQVTM and ANQGSEA. The CDR3 sequence is 14 residues long. As DNA, the CDR3 is TGCAGCGTTGAAGACGGGGCCGACCAAGAAAAACTGTTTTTT. It specifies CSVEDGADQEKLFF. The full variable domain, completed using reference TRBV29-1 and TRBJ1-4, is SAVISQKPSRDICQRGTSLTIQCQVDSQVTMMFWYRQQPGQSLTLIATANQGSEATYESGFVIDKFPISRPNLTFSTLTVSNMSPEDSSIYLCSVEDGADQEKLFFGSGTQLSVL.

The rearrangement links TRBV12-3 or TRBV12-4 to TRBJ1-5; D gene unclear. There are 14 residues in the CDR3. Deletions cut 3 bases from V and 4 bases from J, with 10 bases between. The CDR3 reads CASSFQPQNQPQHF. CDR3 nucleotide sequence: TGTGCCAGCAGTTTTCAACCCCAAAATCAGCCCCAGCATTTT.

This clonotype has a handful of counts. In DNA form, the CDR3 reads TGTGCCACCAGCAGAGATCAAGCGGGGTGGGCAGATACGCAGTATTTT. Translation: CATSRDQAGWADTQYF. V gene TRBV15 combines with J gene TRBJ2-3; 7 nucleotides line up with TRBD2. This CDR3 spans 16 amino acids. V shed 0 bases and J 4 bases; nucleotides not matched to a gene: 7. CDR1 and CDR2 (germline): LNHNV, YYDKDF (reference sequence).